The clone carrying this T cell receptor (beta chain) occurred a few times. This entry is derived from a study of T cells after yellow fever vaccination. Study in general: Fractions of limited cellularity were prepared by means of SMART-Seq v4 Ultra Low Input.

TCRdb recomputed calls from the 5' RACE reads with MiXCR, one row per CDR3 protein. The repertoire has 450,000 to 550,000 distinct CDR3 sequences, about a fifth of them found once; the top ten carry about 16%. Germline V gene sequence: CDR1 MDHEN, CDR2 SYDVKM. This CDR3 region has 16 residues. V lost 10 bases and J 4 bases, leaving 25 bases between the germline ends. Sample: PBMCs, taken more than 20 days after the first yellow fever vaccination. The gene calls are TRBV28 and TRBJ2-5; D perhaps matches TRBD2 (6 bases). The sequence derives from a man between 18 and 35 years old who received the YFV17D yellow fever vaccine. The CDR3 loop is CATSAWRAGLGETQYF. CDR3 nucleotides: TGTGCCACCAGCGCTTGGAGGGCGGGTTTGGGAGAGACCCAGTACTTC.